A selection of T cell receptor beta chains follows, all from one sample in a study of CD8 T cells in ankylosing spondylitis. In TCRdb, the 5' RACE reads were re-called with MiXCR into one record per CDR3 protein. The sample yields under 550,000 distinct CDR3 sequences, about 25% seen once. Material: blood, either unsorted or a sorted T cell fraction (not recorded which). These TCRs come from a male donor with ankylosing spondylitis. Both conserved end residues are part of each CDR3. The order of the fields is D gene, V gene, clone size, CDR3 length, J gene, CDR3 DNA, CDR3 protein. The D gene is left open where the match is weak. A row's size may be missing; if present it is once, few, many or a size class.

TRBD2	TRBV5-1	-	17	TRBJ2-1	TGCGCCAGCAGCTTGGGAGTTAGCGGGAGCGTCAACAATGAGCAGTTCTTC	CASSLGVSGSVNNEQFF
-	TRBV24-1	few	13	TRBJ2-7	TGTGCCACCAGTGATTCCCATGCCTACGAGCAGTACTTC	CATSDSHAYEQYF
-	TRBV4-2	few	13	TRBJ2-5	TGTGCCAGCAGCCAAGTGGAACCCGAGACCCAGTACTTC	CASSQVEPETQYF
TRBD1	TRBV5-1	-	16	TRBJ2-5	TGCGCCAGCAGCTTGCAACCGGGACAGGGTGGGGAGACCCAGTACTTC	CASSLQPGQGGETQYF
TRBD2	TRBV11-2	-	18	TRBJ2-7	TGTGCCAGCAGCTTCCCCCGACTAGCGGGGGGTATTGGGTACGAGCAGTACTTC	CASSFPRLAGGIGYEQYF
-	TRBV7-9	-	15	TRBJ1-1	TGTGCCAGCAGCTTATGGGGGGGCCAGAACACTGAAGCTTTCTTT	CASSLWGGQNTEAFF
TRBD1	TRBV5-1	-	16	TRBJ2-1	TGCGCCAGCAGCGCAAAACCGGGACAGCGGTACAATGAGCAGTTCTTC	CASSAKPGQRYNEQFF
-	TRBV5-4	-	13	TRBJ2-2	TGTGCCAGCAGCTTGCGAGGGCTCGGGGAGCTGTTTTTT	CASSLRGLGELFF
-	TRBV7-8	-	14	TRBJ2-5	TGTGCCAGCAGCTTAAACAGGAATCAAGAGACCCAGTACTTC	CASSLNRNQETQYF
TRBD1	TRBV25-1	-	15	TRBJ1-1	TGTGCCAGCACTGATGGAAAAACAGGGGACACTGAAGCTTTCTTT	CASTDGKTGDTEAFF
TRBD2	TRBV6-1	-	16	TRBJ2-7	TGTGCCAGCAGTGTGGGACTAGCGGGAGGTTTCCACGAGCAGTACTTC	CASSVGLAGGFHEQYF
TRBD1	TRBV5-6	-	14	TRBJ1-2	TGTGCCAGCCGTCCGACAGGGTATAACTATGGCTACACCTTC	CASRPTGYNYGYTF
-	TRBV7-2	-	15	TRBJ2-7	TGTGCCAGCAGCCCCGGACTATTATCGTGGAACGAGCAGTACTTC	CASSPGLLSWNEQYF
-	TRBV20-1	-	13	TRBJ2-1	TGCAGTGCTAACCCCTCGCTGGACAATGAGCAGTTCTTC	CSANPSLDNEQFF
-	TRBV29-1	-	13	TRBJ2-5	TGCAGCGTAGCGCCGGGATCCCAAGAGACCCAGTACTTC	CSVAPGSQETQYF
TRBD2	TRBV20-1	-	15	TRBJ2-3	TGCAGTGCTAGACTACTAGCGGGAAGCACAGATACGCAGTATTTT	CSARLLAGSTDTQYF
-	TRBV7-8	-	15	TRBJ1-2	TGTGCCAGCAGCTCCCGCGAACAGGGATCGGGTGGCTACACCTTC	CASSSREQGSGGYTF
TRBD2	TRBV6-1	few	16	TRBJ2-1	TGTGCCAGCATTGGTCTAGCGGGCAGCTCCTACAATGAGCAGTTCTTC	CASIGLAGSSYNEQFF
-	TRBV5-5	-	14	TRBJ2-1	TGTGCCAGCAGCTTGATGGTCAGTTACAATGAGCAGTTCTTC	CASSLMVSYNEQFF
-	TRBV19	few	12	TRBJ1-6	TGTGCCAGTAGTATGGGGGAATCACCCCTCCACTTT	CASSMGESPLHF
-	TRBV20-1	many	14	TRBJ2-3	TGCAGTGCTAGAGACGGGGGACCCACAGATACGCAGTATTTT	CSARDGGPTDTQYF
TRBD1	TRBV18	-	21	TRBJ1-2	TGTGCCAGCTCACCACGCCCACTGGGGGACGGCGGGACAGGGATGAACTATGGCTACACCTTC	CASSPRPLGDGGTGMNYGYTF
TRBD2	TRBV29-1	few	14	TRBJ2-5	TGCAGCGAGAGACTAGCGGGAGGGCCGGGGACCCAGTACTTC	CSERLAGGPGTQYF
-	TRBV3-1	-	15	TRBJ2-7	TGTGCCAGCAGCAAGGGGATTCGGCCCTCGTACGAGCAGTACTTC	CASSKGIRPSYEQYF
-	TRBV5-1	few	16	TRBJ1-1	TGCGCCAGCACCAACAAGCCGGGACATCCGAACACTGAAGCTTTCTTT	CASTNKPGHPNTEAFF
-	TRBV14	-	12	TRBJ2-5	TGTGCCAGCAGCCTACGGGTCGAGACCCAGTACTTC	CASSLRVETQYF
-	TRBV2	few	12	TRBJ2-3	TGTGCCAGCAGTGGGGACCAGGGAACGCAGTATTTT	CASSGDQGTQYF